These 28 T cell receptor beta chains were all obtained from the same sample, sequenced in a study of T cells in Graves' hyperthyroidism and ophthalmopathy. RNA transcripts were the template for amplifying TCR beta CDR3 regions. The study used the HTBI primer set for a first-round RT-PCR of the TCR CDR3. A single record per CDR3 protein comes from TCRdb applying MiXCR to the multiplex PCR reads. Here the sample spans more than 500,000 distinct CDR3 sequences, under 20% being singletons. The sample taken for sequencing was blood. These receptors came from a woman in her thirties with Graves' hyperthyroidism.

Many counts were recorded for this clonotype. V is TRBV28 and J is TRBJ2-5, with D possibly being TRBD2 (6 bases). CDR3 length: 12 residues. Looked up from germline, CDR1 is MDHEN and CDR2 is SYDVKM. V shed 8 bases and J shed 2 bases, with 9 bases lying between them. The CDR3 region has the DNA TGTGCCAGCCGGGGGAGGCAAGAGACCCAGTACTTC. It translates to CASRGRQETQYF.

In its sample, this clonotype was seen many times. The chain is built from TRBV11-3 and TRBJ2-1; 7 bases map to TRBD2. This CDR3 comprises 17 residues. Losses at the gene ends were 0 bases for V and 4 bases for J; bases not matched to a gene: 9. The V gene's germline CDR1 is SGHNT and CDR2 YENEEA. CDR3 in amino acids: CASSLEDFGGRYNEQFF. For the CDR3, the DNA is TGTGCCAGCAGCTTAGAGGATTTCGGCGGGAGATACAATGAGCAGTTCTTC.

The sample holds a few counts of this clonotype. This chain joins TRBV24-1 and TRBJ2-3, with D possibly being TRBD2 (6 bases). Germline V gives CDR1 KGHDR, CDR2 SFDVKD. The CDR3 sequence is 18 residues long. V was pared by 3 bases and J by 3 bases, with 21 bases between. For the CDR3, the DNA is TGTGCCACCAGTGATCAGCCCGGGACTCCTTTAAATACAGATACGCAGTATTTT. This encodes CATSDQPGTPLNTDTQYF.

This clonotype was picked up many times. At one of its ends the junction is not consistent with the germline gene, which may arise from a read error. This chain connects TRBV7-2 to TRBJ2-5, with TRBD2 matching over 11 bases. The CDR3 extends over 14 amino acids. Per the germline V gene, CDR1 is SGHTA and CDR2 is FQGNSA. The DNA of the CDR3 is TGTGCCAGCAGCGTAGCGGGAGGGGGAGAGACCCAGTACTTC. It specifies CASSVAGGGETQYF.

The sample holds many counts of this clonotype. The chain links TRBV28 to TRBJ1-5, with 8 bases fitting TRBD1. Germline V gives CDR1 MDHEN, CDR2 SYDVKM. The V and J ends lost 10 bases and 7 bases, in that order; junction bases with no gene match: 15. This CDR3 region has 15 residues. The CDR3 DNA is TGTGCCACCAGACGCGACCACAGGGGGGTACAGCCCCAGCATTTT. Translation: CATRRDHRGVQPQHF.

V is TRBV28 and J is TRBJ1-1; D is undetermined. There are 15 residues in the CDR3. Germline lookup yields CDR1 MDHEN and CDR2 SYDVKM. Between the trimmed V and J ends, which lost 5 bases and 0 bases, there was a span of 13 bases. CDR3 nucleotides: TGTGCCAGCAGTGACTACAACGTAGTGAACACTGAAGCTTTCTTT. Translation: CASSDYNVVNTEAFF.

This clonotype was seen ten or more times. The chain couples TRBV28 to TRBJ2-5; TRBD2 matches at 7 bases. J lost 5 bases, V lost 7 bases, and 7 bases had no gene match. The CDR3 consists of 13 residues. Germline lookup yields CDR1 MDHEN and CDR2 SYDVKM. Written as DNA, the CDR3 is TGTGCCAGCACGCTAGCGGTAAAGGAGACCCAGTACTTC. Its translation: CASTLAVKETQYF.

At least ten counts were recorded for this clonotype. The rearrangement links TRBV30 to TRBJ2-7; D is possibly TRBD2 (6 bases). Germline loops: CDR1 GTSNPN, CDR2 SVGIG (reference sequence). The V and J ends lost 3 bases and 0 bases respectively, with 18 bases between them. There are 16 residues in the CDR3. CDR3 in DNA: TGTGCCTGGAGGGGTGTCGGGCGGGATGTCTCCTACGAGCAGTACTTC. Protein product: CAWRGVGRDVSYEQYF.

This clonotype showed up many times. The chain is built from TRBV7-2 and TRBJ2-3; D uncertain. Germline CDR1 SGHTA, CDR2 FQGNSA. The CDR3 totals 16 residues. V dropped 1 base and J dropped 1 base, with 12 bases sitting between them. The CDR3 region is CASSLVGGWGTDTQYF. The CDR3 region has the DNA TGTGCCAGCAGCTTAGTGGGCGGATGGGGCACAGATACGCAGTATTTT.

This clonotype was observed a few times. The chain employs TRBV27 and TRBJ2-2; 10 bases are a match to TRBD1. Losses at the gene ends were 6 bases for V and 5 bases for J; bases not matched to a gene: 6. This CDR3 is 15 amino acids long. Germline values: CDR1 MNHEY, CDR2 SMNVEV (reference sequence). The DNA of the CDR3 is TGTGCCAGCAGCCCCCTGGGACAGGGGACCGGGGAGCTGTTTTTT. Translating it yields CASSPLGQGTGELFF.

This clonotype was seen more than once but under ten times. In DNA form, the CDR3 reads TGTGCCAGTAGGGGATGGGAACTTTCCTACAATGAGCAGTTCTTC. As protein: CASRGWELSYNEQFF. The chain combines TRBV19 with TRBJ2-1; unclear D gene. This CDR3 is 15 amino acids long. The V end was cut by 6 bases, the J end by 1 base, with 13 bases between. Germline CDR1 and CDR2: LNHDA and SQIVND (reference sequence).

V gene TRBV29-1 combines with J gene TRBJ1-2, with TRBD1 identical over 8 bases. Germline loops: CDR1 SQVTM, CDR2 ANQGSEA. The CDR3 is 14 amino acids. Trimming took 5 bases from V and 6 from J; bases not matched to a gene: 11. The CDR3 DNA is TGCAGCGTTACGGATAGAGACAGGGGACATGGCTACACCTTC. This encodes CSVTDRDRGHGYTF.

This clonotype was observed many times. CDR3 loop: CATSDAVGGGATEAFF. As DNA, the CDR3 is TGTGCCACCAGTGACGCTGTGGGGGGCGGTGCAACTGAAGCTTTCTTT. The genes are TRBV24-1 and TRBJ1-1, with TRBD1 as a possible D gene (6 bases). CDR3 length equals 16 residues. With 4 bases removed from V and 5 bases from J, the gap between germline ends came to 19 bases. The V gene's germline CDR1 is KGHDR and CDR2 SFDVKD.

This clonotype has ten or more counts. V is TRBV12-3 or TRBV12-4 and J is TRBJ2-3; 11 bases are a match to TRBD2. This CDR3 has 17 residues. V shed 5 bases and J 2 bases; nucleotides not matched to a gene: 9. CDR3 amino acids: CASSPNVAGGITDTQYF. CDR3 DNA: TGTGCCAGCAGTCCAAACGTAGCGGGAGGGATCACAGATACGCAGTATTTT.

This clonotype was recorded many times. In nucleotides, the CDR3 is TGTGCCATCAGTGCGTGGGAGGATGAGCAGTTCTTC. Protein sequence: CAISAWEDEQFF. The chain has TRBV10-3 and TRBJ2-1; the D gene is possibly TRBD2 (6 bases). Between the trimmed V and J ends, which lost 4 bases and 8 bases, there was a span of 9 bases. The CDR3 runs to 12 residues. Germline CDR1 is ENHRY and CDR2 is SYGVKD.

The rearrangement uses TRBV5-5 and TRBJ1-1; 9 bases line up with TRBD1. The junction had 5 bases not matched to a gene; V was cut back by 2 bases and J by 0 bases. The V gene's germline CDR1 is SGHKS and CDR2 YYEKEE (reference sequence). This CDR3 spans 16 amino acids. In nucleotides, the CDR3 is TGTGCCAGCAGCTTACAGGGGGCTTCCATGAACACTGAAGCTTTCTTT. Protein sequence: CASSLQGASMNTEAFF.

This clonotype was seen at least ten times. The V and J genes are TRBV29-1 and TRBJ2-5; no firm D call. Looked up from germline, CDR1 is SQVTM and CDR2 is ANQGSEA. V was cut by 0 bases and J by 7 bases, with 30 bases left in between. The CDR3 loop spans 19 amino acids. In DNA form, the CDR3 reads TGCAGCGTTGAAGATCTGCCCTCTTACCGCCAGGAGCCGAAGTCGACCCAGTACTTC. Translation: CSVEDLPSYRQEPKSTQYF.

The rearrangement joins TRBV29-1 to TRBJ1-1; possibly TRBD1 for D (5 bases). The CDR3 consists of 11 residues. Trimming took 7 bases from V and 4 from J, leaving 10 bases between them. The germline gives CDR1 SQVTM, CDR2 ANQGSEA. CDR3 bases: TGCAGCGGGTTGGGGGGCACTGAAGCTTTCTTT. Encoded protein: CSGLGGTEAFF.

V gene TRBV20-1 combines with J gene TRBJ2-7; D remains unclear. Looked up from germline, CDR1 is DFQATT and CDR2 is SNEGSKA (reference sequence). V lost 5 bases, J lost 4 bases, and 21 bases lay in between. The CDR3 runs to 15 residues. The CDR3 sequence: CSAGPREVAGYEQYF. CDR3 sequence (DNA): TGCAGTGCTGGACCCCGAGAAGTGGCTGGATACGAGCAGTACTTC.

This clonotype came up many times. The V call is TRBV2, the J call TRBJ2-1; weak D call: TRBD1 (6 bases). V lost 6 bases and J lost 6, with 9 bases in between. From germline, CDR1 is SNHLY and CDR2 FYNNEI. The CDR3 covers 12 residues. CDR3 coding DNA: TGTGCCAGCAGGGGGACAACCAATGAGCAGTTCTTC. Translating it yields CASRGTTNEQFF.

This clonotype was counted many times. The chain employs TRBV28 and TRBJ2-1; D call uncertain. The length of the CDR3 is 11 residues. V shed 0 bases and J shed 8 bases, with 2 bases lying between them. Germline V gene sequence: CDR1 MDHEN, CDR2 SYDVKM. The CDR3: CASSLWYEQFF. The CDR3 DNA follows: TGTGCCAGCAGTTTATGGTATGAGCAGTTCTTC.

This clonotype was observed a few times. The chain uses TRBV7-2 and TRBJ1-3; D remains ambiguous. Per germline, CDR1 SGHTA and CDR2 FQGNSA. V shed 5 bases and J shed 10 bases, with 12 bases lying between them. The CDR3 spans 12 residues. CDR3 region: CASSGEFQTIYF. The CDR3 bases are TGTGCCAGCAGCGGGGAGTTTCAGACCATATATTTT.

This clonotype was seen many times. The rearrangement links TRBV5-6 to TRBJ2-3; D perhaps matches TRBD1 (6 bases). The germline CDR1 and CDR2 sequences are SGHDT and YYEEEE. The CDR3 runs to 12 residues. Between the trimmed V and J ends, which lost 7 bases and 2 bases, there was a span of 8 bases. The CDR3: CASGQSTDTQYF. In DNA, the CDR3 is TGTGCCAGCGGACAGTCCACAGATACGCAGTATTTT.

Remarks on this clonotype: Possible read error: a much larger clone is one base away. The CDR3 region is CAGSLKGRSTEAFF. The CDR3 DNA reads TGTGCCGGCAGTTTAAAGGGGAGAAGCACTGAAGCTTTCTTT. V is TRBV28 and J is TRBJ1-1; tentative D call: TRBD1 (5 bases). Per germline, CDR1 MDHEN and CDR2 SYDVKM. This CDR3 has 14 amino acids.

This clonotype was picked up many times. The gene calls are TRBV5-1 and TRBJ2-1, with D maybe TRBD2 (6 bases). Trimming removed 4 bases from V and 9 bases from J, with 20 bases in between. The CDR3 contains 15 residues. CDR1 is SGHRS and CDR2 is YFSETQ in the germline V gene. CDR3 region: CASSARTGTQPEQFF. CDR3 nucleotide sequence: TGCGCCAGCAGCGCCCGTACCGGGACTCAACCTGAGCAGTTCTTC. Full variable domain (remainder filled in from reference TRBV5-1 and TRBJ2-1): KAGVTQTPRYLIKTRGQQVTLSCSPISGHRSVSWYQQTPGQGLQFLFEYFSETQRNKGNFPGRFSGRQFSNSRSEMNVSTLELGDSALYLCASSARTGTQPEQFFGPGTRLTVL.

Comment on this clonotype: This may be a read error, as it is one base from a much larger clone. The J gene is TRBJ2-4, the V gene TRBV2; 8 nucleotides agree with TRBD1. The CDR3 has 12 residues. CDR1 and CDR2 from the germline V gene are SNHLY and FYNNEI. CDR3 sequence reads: CSSSGTGDIQYF. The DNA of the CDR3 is TGTTCCAGCAGTGGGACAGGTGACATTCAGTACTTC.

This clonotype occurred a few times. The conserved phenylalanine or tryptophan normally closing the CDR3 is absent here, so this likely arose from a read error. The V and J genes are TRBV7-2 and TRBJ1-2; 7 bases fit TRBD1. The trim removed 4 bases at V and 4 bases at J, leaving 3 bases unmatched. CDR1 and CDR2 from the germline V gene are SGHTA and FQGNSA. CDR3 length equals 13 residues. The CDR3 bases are TGTGCCAGCAGCTCTGGGACAGCCTATGGCTACACCCTC. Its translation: CASSSGTAYGYTL.

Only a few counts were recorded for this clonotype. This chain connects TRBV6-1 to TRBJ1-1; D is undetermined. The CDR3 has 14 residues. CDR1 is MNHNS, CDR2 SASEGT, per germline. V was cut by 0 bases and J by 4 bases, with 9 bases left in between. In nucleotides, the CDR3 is TGTGCCAGCAGTGAAGCTGGCGATTTCACTGAAGCTTTCTTT. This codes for CASSEAGDFTEAFF.